The rows below give T cell receptor beta chains drawn from one sample of a study of blood T cell repertoires in COVID-19. Only in-frame clones appear in the TCRdb table, and some are missing; sequencing was by immunoSEQ multiplex PCR. The sample lists just over 95,000 clones; about 86% were seen once. The sequenced material came from peripheral blood. Receptor source: a man in his sixties with acute or convalescent COVID-19. Each CDR3 is given with its conserved first and last residue. D genes are given only for firm matches. Only part of the rows carry a size: once, few, many, or a class if the clone is expanded.

TRBJ1-1	NA	TRBV10-1	TRBD1	CARGQGPNRGTEAFF	TGCGCCAGGGGACAGGGGCCAAACCGAGGCACTGAAGCTTTCTTT
TRBJ2-7	NA	TRBV24-1	NA	CATSDPGQPYEQYF	TGTGCCACCAGTGACCCCGGACAGCCCTACGAGCAGTACTTC
TRBJ2-5	NA	TRBV10-1	TRBD1	CASSESGTGTTSTQYF	TGCGCCAGCAGTGAGTCGGGGACAGGGACCACCTCCACCCAGTACTTC
TRBJ2-3	NA	TRBV24-1	TRBD1	CATSDLPRGYGTDTQYF	TGTGCCACCAGTGATCTACCCAGGGGGTATGGCACAGATACGCAGTATTTT
TRBJ1-6	NA	TRBV30	NA	CAWSVQGRSPPLHF	TGTGCCTGGAGTGTACAAGGGAGGAGTCCACCCCTCCACTTT
TRBJ2-1	NA	TRBV9	TRBD2	CASSVGGRGYNEQFF	TGTGCCAGCAGCGTAGGCGGGAGGGGGTACAATGAGCAGTTCTTC
TRBJ1-2	NA	TRBV19	TRBD1	CASKYKTGAVLYGYTF	TGTGCCAGCAAATATAAAACAGGGGCCGTCCTTTATGGCTACACCTTC
TRBJ2-7	NA	TRBV9	NA	CASSPRLGNEQYF	TGTGCCAGCAGCCCTCGACTAGGGAACGAGCAGTACTTC
TRBJ2-5	few	TRBV7-8	NA	CASSRAKEGTQYF	TGTGCCAGCAGCCGGGCCAAGGAGGGGACCCAGTACTTC
TRBJ1-5	few	TRBV21-1	NA	CASTRSGGNVSNQPQHF	TGTGCCAGCACCCGTTCGGGGGGGAATGTGAGCAATCAGCCCCAGCATTTT
TRBJ1-1	NA	TRBV28	TRBD1	CASSYPRRGREDTEAFF	TGTGCCAGCAGTTACCCAAGGAGGGGGCGGGAGGACACTGAAGCTTTCTTT
TRBJ2-1	NA	TRBV6-2/TRBV6-3	TRBD2	CASSFAGLAGVGSGNEQFF	TGTGCCAGCAGTTTCGCGGGACTAGCGGGAGTGGGGTCGGGGAATGAGCAGTTCTTC
TRBJ2-2	NA	TRBV7-9	TRBD1	CASSSTGQGVYTGELFF	TGTGCCAGCAGCTCAACGGGACAGGGGGTTTACACCGGGGAGCTGTTTTTT
TRBJ2-5	NA	TRBV3-1/TRBV3-2	NA	CASSQGQNRQETQYF	TGTGCCAGCAGCCAGGGCCAGAACCGCCAAGAGACCCAGTACTTC
TRBJ1-1	NA	TRBV15	NA	CATSREQVANTEAFF	TGTGCCACCAGCAGGGAACAGGTTGCGAACACTGAAGCTTTCTTT
TRBJ2-5	once	TRBV4-1	NA	CASTPTRGKETQYF	TGCGCCAGCACCCCGACTAGGGGAAAAGAGACCCAGTACTTC
TRBJ1-1	NA	TRBV5-4	NA	CASSLADRPEGFF	TGTGCCAGCAGCTTGGCCGACAGGCCTGAGGGTTTCTTT
TRBJ1-6	NA	TRBV3-1/TRBV3-2	NA	CASSQERSGVNNSPLHF	TGTGCCAGCAGCCAAGAGCGTTCAGGGGTCAATAATTCACCCCTCCACTTT
TRBJ2-1	NA	TRBV24-1	TRBD2	CATSDSSLAGYNEQFF	TGTGCCACCAGTGATTCCTCCCTAGCGGGATACAATGAGCAGTTCTTC
TRBJ1-4	NA	TRBV29-1	NA	CSVATNEKLFF	TGCAGCGTTGCGACTAATGAAAAACTGTTTTTT
TRBJ2-7	NA	TRBV18	NA	CASSPGQPSSYEQYF	TGTGCCAGCTCACCGGGGCAACCGAGCTCCTACGAGCAGTACTTC
TRBJ2-1	large	TRBV7-9	NA	CASSFIGGNEQFF	TGTGCCAGCAGCTTCATCGGGGGTAATGAGCAGTTCTTC
TRBJ2-1	NA	TRBV19	NA	CASSIPGSSYNEQFF	TGTGCCAGTAGTATCCCCGGGAGCTCCTACAATGAGCAGTTCTTC
TRBJ2-1	NA	TRBV11-2	TRBD2	CASSLIAGGPDEQFF	TGTGCCAGCAGCTTGATAGCGGGAGGGCCGGATGAGCAGTTCTTC
TRBJ1-4	NA	TRBV12-3/TRBV12-4	NA	CASSPFVEKLFF	TGTGCCAGCAGTCCCTTCGTTGAAAAACTGTTTTTT
TRBJ2-2	few	TRBV7-2	TRBD2	CASSFFSGRETGELFF	TGTGCCAGCAGCTTTTTCAGCGGGAGGGAGACCGGGGAGCTGTTTTTT
TRBJ2-3	NA	TRBV5-6	TRBD2	CASSLEPGGDHGDTQYF	TGTGCCAGCAGCTTGGAACCGGGGGGTGATCATGGAGATACGCAGTATTTT
TRBJ1-1	NA	TRBV7-2	NA	CASSLRDTPKAFF	TGTGCCAGCAGCCTCCGGGACACCCCTAAAGCTTTCTTT
TRBJ1-2	few	TRBV6-1	TRBD1	CASSDGTDIFYGYTF	TGTGCCAGCAGTGACGGGACAGATATCTTCTATGGCTACACCTTC
TRBJ1-4	NA	TRBV19	TRBD1	CASRRTGGQEKLFF	TGTGCCAGCAGACGGACAGGGGGCCAGGAAAAACTGTTTTTT
TRBJ2-5	NA	TRBV7-7	TRBD2	CASSLGLAGGSETQYF	TGTGCCAGCAGCTTAGGGCTAGCGGGAGGGAGTGAGACCCAGTACTTC
TRBJ2-3	NA	TRBV11-2	NA	CASSQGLPLSTDTQYF	TGTGCCAGCAGCCAGGGGCTACCCCTTAGCACAGATACGCAGTATTTT
TRBJ2-1	once	TRBV5-1	TRBD1	CASLLGQGAQDEQFF	TGCGCCAGCCTGTTGGGACAGGGGGCGCAGGATGAGCAGTTCTTC
TRBJ1-6	NA	TRBV10-1	NA	CASSTGRNSPLHF	TGCGCCAGTTCTACAGGCCGTAATTCACCCCTCCACTTT
TRBJ2-7	NA	TRBV6-5	TRBD1	CASSKILQGGEQYF	TGTGCCAGCAGTAAGATTTTACAGGGGGGCGAGCAGTACTTC
TRBJ2-5	NA	TRBV24-1	NA	CATSDSRREETQYF	TGTGCCACCAGTGATAGCAGGCGGGAAGAGACCCAGTACTTC
TRBJ1-1	once	TRBV10-2	NA	CASKSPQMNTEAFF	TGCGCCAGTAAAAGTCCACAGATGAACACTGAAGCTTTCTTT
TRBJ2-1	NA	TRBV6-5	NA	CASRLVGGQFF	TGTGCCAGCAGGTTGGTAGGGGGGCAGTTCTTC
TRBJ2-7	NA	TRBV6-1	TRBD1	CASSEAPGQNYEQYF	TGTGCCAGCAGTGAAGCTCCGGGACAGAACTACGAGCAGTACTTC
TRBJ2-5	NA	TRBV29-1	TRBD2	CSVEPGLALTQYF	TGCAGCGTTGAACCGGGACTAGCCCTGACCCAGTACTTC
TRBJ2-6	NA	TRBV28	TRBD1	CASSSLGTGGTGANVLTF	TGTGCCAGCAGTTCCTTGGGGACAGGGGGAACTGGGGCCAACGTCCTGACTTTC
TRBJ2-5	NA	TRBV10-1	TRBD1	CASSDSRTGGETQYF	TGCGCCAGCAGTGACTCCCGGACAGGGGGGGAGACCCAGTACTTC
TRBJ1-2	medium-sized	TRBV19	TRBD1	CASSRQGDGYTF	TGTGCCAGTAGTAGACAGGGAGATGGCTACACCTTC
TRBJ1-2	NA	TRBV24-1	TRBD1	CATSEGSGGHYGYTF	TGTGCCACCAGTGAAGGGTCAGGGGGTCACTATGGCTACACCTTC
TRBJ2-1	NA	TRBV7-9	NA	CASSLGTANEQFF	TGTGCCAGCAGCTTAGGAACAGCTAATGAGCAGTTCTTC
TRBJ1-5	few	TRBV2	NA	CASSEDQWTDDQPQHF	TGTGCCAGCAGTGAAGATCAGTGGACAGACGATCAGCCCCAGCATTTT
TRBJ1-2	NA	TRBV5-8	TRBD1	CASSKGDRAYYGYTF	TGTGCCAGCAGCAAGGGGGACAGGGCCTACTATGGCTACACCTTC
TRBJ2-4	NA	TRBV7-9	NA	CASSRQGGGVGLAKNIQYF	TGTGCCAGCAGCCGCCAGGGGGGAGGAGTGGGCTTGGCCAAAAACATTCAGTACTTC
TRBJ2-3	NA	TRBV5-6	NA	CASSRGRLTRGTDTQYF	TGTGCCAGCAGCAGAGGGCGACTGACGAGGGGCACAGATACGCAGTATTTT
TRBJ1-5	NA	TRBV29-1	NA	CSVDVTGSGNQPQHF	TGCAGCGTTGACGTTACAGGGTCAGGCAATCAGCCCCAGCATTTT
TRBJ1-4	NA	TRBV7-6	NA	CASTSGEKLFF	TGTGCCAGTACCTCCGGGGAAAAACTGTTTTTT
TRBJ2-4	NA	TRBV21-1	NA	CASTRQSREELAKNIQYF	TGTGCCAGCACCCGACAGTCCCGTGAGGAACTAGCCAAAAACATTCAGTACTTC
TRBJ1-3	NA	TRBV7-2	NA	CASSLYTDASGNTIYF	TGTGCCAGCAGCCTATATACAGACGCCTCTGGAAACACCATATATTTT
TRBJ2-2	NA	TRBV6-6	TRBD1	CASSRGQLANTGELFF	TGTGCCAGCAGTAGGGGACAGCTCGCGAACACCGGGGAGCTGTTTTTT
TRBJ1-1	NA	TRBV21-1	NA	CASSLHRQGGGRTFF	TGTGCCAGCAGCCTTCATCGACAGGGAGGCGGGAGGACTTTCTTT
TRBJ1-3	NA	TRBV4-2	NA	CASSQDSSAGFGNTIYF	TGTGCCAGCAGCCAAGATAGTTCTGCAGGGTTCGGAAACACCATATATTTT
TRBJ1-4	NA	TRBV19	NA	CASRGTTAANEKLFF	TGTGCCAGTAGAGGGACAACCGCCGCTAATGAAAAACTGTTTTTT
TRBJ1-3	once	TRBV7-2	NA	CASSLRGSGNTIYF	TGTGCCAGCAGCTTACGGGGATCTGGAAACACCATATATTTT
TRBJ2-1	once	TRBV7-9	NA	CASSRDSSYNEQFF	TGTGCCAGCAGCCGCGACAGCTCCTACAATGAGCAGTTCTTC